These 31 T cell receptor beta chains share one sample of origin, sequenced in a study of CD8 T cells in ankylosing spondylitis. TCRdb itself ran the 5' RACE reads through MiXCR, one entry per CDR3 protein. This repertoire shows some 240,000 distinct CDR3 sequences, less than 10% found once; its top ten account for under 7.5%. Sequenced material: blood, either unsorted or a sorted T cell fraction (not recorded which). These receptors were collected from a male donor with ankylosing spondylitis or in good health (not recorded which).

This clonotype was recorded at least ten times. CDR3 residues: CASSAGSNTQYF. In nucleotides, the CDR3 is TGCGCCAGCAGTGCAGGGTCCAATACGCAGTATTTT. This chain joins TRBV10-1 and TRBJ2-3, with D perhaps matching TRBD1 (5 bases). Trimming stripped 4 bases from V and 7 bases from J, with 9 bases between. Germline V gene data show CDR1 as WNHNN and CDR2 as SYGVQD (reference sequence). The CDR3 spans 12 residues.

This clonotype was seen ten or more times. This sequence joins TRBV20-1 and TRBJ2-3; weak D call: TRBD2 (6 bases). Trimming removed 3 bases from V and 2 bases from J, with 12 bases in between. CDR1 and CDR2 from the germline V gene are DFQATT and SNEGSKA (reference sequence). The CDR3 has 14 amino acids. The CDR3 here is CSARGRLDTDTQYF. CDR3 in DNA: TGCAGTGCTAGGGGCCGACTAGACACAGATACGCAGTATTTT.

This clonotype was seen only a few times. This chain uses TRBV27 with TRBJ2-5, with TRBD1 identical over 7 bases. This CDR3 region has 14 residues. The germline gives CDR1 MNHEY, CDR2 SMNVEV (reference sequence). V gave up 5 bases and J gave up 5 bases; unmatched junction bases: 8. CDR3 sequence (DNA): TGTGCCAGCAGTCCCCGACAGGGAGAGGAGACCCAGTACTTC. As protein: CASSPRQGEETQYF.

This clonotype was counted ten times or more. V usage is TRBV18 and J usage is TRBJ2-7, with 8 bases identical to TRBD2. This CDR3 is 15 amino acids long. The V and J ends lost 8 bases and 5 bases, in that order; junction bases with no gene match: 14. Germline V gene data show CDR1 as KGHSH and CDR2 as LQKENI. CDR3 loop: CASSTTRGGIDEQYF. Written as DNA, the CDR3 is TGTGCCAGCAGTACCACCCGGGGGGGAATCGACGAGCAGTACTTC.

Ten or more counts support this clonotype. The rearrangement joins TRBV5-1 to TRBJ1-1, with D possibly TRBD1 on 5 matching bases. Trimming pared 4 bases from V and 5 bases from J, leaving 15 bases between. The CDR3 has 14 amino acids. Germline V gives CDR1 SGHRS, CDR2 YFSETQ. The DNA of the CDR3 is TGCGCCAGCAGCCCTCTTGGGGGGGAGACTGAAGCTTTCTTT. Translated, it gives CASSPLGGETEAFF.

A few counts support this clonotype. The rearrangement uses TRBV29-1 and TRBJ2-7; either TRBD1 or TRBD2 may supply D (5 bases each). V lost 1 base and J lost 1, with 14 bases in between. Looked up from germline, CDR1 is SQVTM and CDR2 is ANQGSEA. The CDR3 loop spans 15 amino acids. CDR3 residues: CSVEGGRAGSYEQYF. As DNA, the CDR3 is TGCAGCGTTGAAGGGGGCAGGGCGGGTTCCTACGAGCAGTACTTC.

This clonotype has more than one count but fewer than ten. The chain links TRBV7-2 to TRBJ1-6; no clear D. There are 13 residues in the CDR3. Per the germline V gene, CDR1 is SGHTA and CDR2 is FQGNSA. Deletions cut 5 bases from V and 14 bases from J, with 16 bases between. CDR3 amino acids: CASSGRVVSALHF. CDR3 nucleotide sequence: TGTGCCAGCAGCGGCCGGGTCGTTTCGGCCCTCCACTTT.

V is TRBV20-1 and J is TRBJ2-7; 9 positions match TRBD1. Germline V gene sequence: CDR1 DFQATT, CDR2 SNEGSKA (reference sequence). The CDR3 sequence is 14 residues long. Losses at the gene ends were 0 bases for V and 7 bases for J; bases not matched to a gene: 7. CDR3 in DNA: TGCAGTGCTAGAGATCAACAGGGGGCTGGTGAGCAGTACTTC. This sequence encodes CSARDQQGAGEQYF.

The table lists this clonotype with many counts. V and J are TRBV30 and TRBJ2-2; 13 positions agree with TRBD2. J was trimmed by 8 bases and V by 2 bases; bases with no gene match: 5. This CDR3 spans 15 amino acids. CDR1 is GTSNPN, CDR2 SVGIG, per germline (reference sequence). The CDR3 loop reads CAWSLGLAGVGELFF. CDR3 nucleotides: TGTGCCTGGAGTCTCGGACTAGCGGGAGTAGGGGAGCTGTTTTTT.

V gene TRBV5-1 combines with J gene TRBJ2-7, with D possibly matching TRBD2 (5 bases). Looked up from germline, CDR1 is SGHRS and CDR2 is YFSETQ. The CDR3 sequence is 15 residues long. Between the trimmed V and J ends, which lost 3 bases and 5 bases, there was a span of 18 bases. The CDR3 region is CASSSLSVGRDEQYF. The CDR3 nucleotides read TGCGCCAGCAGCTCCTTGAGTGTGGGGAGAGACGAGCAGTACTTC.

This clonotype was seen repeatedly, ten times or more. The rearrangement joins TRBV29-1 to TRBJ2-7; TRBD2 matches 8 bases. V trimming: 5 bases; J trimming: 5 bases; junction bases outside the gene matches: 5. Germline CDR1 reads SQVTM; CDR2 reads ANQGSEA. The CDR3 extends over 12 amino acids. The CDR3 DNA reads TGCAGCGTTCCCGGGGGGGCCGACGAGCAGTACTTC. Its translation is CSVPGGADEQYF.

This clonotype was detected many times. The chain combines TRBV7-2 with TRBJ2-2; D call uncertain. V lost 6 bases to trimming and J lost 5 bases, with 4 bases between them. The CDR3 is 11 amino acids. From germline, CDR1 is SGHTA and CDR2 FQGNSA. For the CDR3, the DNA is TGTGCCAGCAGTTTTACCGGGGAGCTGTTTTTT. Its protein product is CASSFTGELFF.

This clonotype was recorded at least ten times. V and J are TRBV7-9 and TRBJ2-2; D not resolved. Germline CDR1 SEHNR, CDR2 FQNEAQ (reference sequence). Trimming cost V 2 bases and J 6 bases, with 7 bases left between them. This CDR3 is built from 13 residues. The CDR3 sequence: CASSLNPAGELFF. The CDR3 DNA sequence: TGTGCCAGCAGCTTAAATCCGGCCGGGGAGCTGTTTTTT.

Many counts were recorded for this clonotype. This chain links TRBV29-1 with TRBJ2-3; D remains ambiguous. The V end lost 7 bases, the J end lost 6 bases, and 20 bases lay between the germline ends. Germline-derived CDR1 and CDR2 are SQVTM and ANQGSEA. The CDR3 is 14 amino acids. The CDR3 sequence: CSAGPDGHKDTQYF. The CDR3 bases are TGCAGCGCGGGCCCGGATGGGCATAAGGATACGCAGTATTTT.

The chain carries TRBV20-1 and TRBJ1-1; TRBD1 aligns across 7 bases. Germline V gives CDR1 DFQATT, CDR2 SNEGSKA (reference sequence). There are 13 residues in the CDR3. V was pared by 5 bases and J by 6 bases, with 9 bases of the junction left unmatched. The CDR3 DNA reads TGCAGTGCTCCACGGGACAGTGGTGCTGAAGCTTTCTTT. This encodes CSAPRDSGAEAFF.

This clonotype has at least ten counts. The chain has TRBV7-2 and TRBJ2-1; 9 bases match TRBD1. The germline CDR1 and CDR2 sequences are SGHTA and FQGNSA. The CDR3 has 15 residues. The trim removed 3 bases at V and 4 bases at J, leaving 4 bases unmatched. CDR3 DNA sequence: TGTGCCAGCAGCTTTGACAGGGGGACATACAATGAGCAGTTCTTC. Amino acids: CASSFDRGTYNEQFF.

This clonotype was recorded at least ten times. V is TRBV28 and J is TRBJ2-1; D might be TRBD1 (5 bases). Germline-derived CDR1 and CDR2 are MDHEN and SYDVKM. The CDR3 is 12 residues long. V was pared by 4 bases and J by 10 bases, with 11 bases between. This CDR3 reads CASSSQGNEQFF. The CDR3 region has the DNA TGTGCCAGCAGTTCGCAGGGAAACGAGCAGTTCTTC. The full variable domain, in which reference TRBV28 and TRBJ2-1 provide the parts outside the CDR3, is DVKVTQSSRYLVKRTGEKVFLECVQDMDHENMFWYRQDPGLGLRLIYFSYDVKMKEKGDIPEGYSVSREKKERFSLILESASTNQTSMYLCASSSQGNEQFFGPGTRLTVL.

This chain connects TRBV10-3 to TRBJ2-6; D is possibly TRBD1 (6 bases). The CDR3 consists of 18 residues. Trimming left V 6 bases short and J 0 bases short, with 18 bases between. Germline CDR1 reads ENHRY; CDR2 reads SYGVKD. This CDR3 is CAIREVPGHPSGANVLTF. The CDR3 DNA reads as TGTGCCATCAGGGAGGTTCCGGGACACCCCTCTGGGGCCAACGTCCTGACTTTC.

This clonotype came up a few times. V and J are TRBV19 and TRBJ1-2; D not certain. This CDR3 is built from 14 residues. The V gene's germline CDR1 is LNHDA and CDR2 SQIVND (reference sequence). V dropped 1 base and J dropped 8 bases, with 14 bases sitting between them. The DNA of the CDR3 is TGTGCCAGTAGTATAGGCAGAACGGCGGAAGGCTACACCTTC. Protein: CASSIGRTAEGYTF. Combining the CDR3 with reference TRBV19 and TRBJ1-2 gives the whole variable domain DGGITQSPKYLFRKEGQNVTLSCEQNLNHDAMYWYRQDPGQGLRLIYYSQIVNDFQKGDIAEGYSVSREKKESFPLTVTSAQKNPTAFYLCASSIGRTAEGYTFGSGTRLTVV.

The table lists this clonotype with many counts. The chain links TRBV9 to TRBJ1-1; D possibly corresponds to TRBD1 (5 bases). Germline V gene lookup returns CDR1 SGDLS and CDR2 YYNGEE. With 3 bases removed from V and 3 bases from J, the gap between germline ends came to 15 bases. CDR3 length equals 15 residues. Here the CDR3 DNA reads TGTGCCAGCAGCGCGGAGGAGGGGATGGACACTGAAGCTTTCTTT. Its translation is CASSAEEGMDTEAFF.

In this sample, this clonotype turned up many times. CDR3 in amino acids: CASSLTSQGLTYEQYF. The DNA for the CDR3 is TGTGCCAGCAGCCTGACCTCCCAGGGATTAACCTACGAGCAGTACTTC. The V gene is TRBV11-2, the J gene TRBJ2-7; maybe TRBD1 (5 bases). V lost 5 bases to trimming and J lost 2 bases, with 19 bases between them. The CDR3 has 16 residues. Germline CDR1 reads SGHAT; CDR2 reads FQNNGV.

This clonotype was recorded many times. The chain couples TRBV5-1 to TRBJ2-3, with TRBD1 matching 7 bases. V lost 0 bases, J lost 3 bases, and 1 base stayed unmatched. Germline lookup yields CDR1 SGHRS and CDR2 YFSETQ. CDR3 length: 14 residues. The CDR3 region is CASSLGTGTDTQYF. The DNA of the CDR3 is TGCGCCAGCAGCTTGGGGACAGGAACAGATACGCAGTATTTT.

This clonotype was counted between two and nine times. The chain combines TRBV29-1 with TRBJ1-1, with TRBD1 matching over 7 bases. V gave up 7 bases and J gave up 5 bases; unmatched junction bases: 13. Per germline, CDR1 SQVTM and CDR2 ANQGSEA. The CDR3 extends over 14 amino acids. The CDR3 region has the DNA TGCAGCGCGGGAGTAGGGGGCCGTCGGACTGAAGCTTTCTTT. Translation gives CSAGVGGRRTEAFF.

The table lists this clonotype with many counts. The chain employs TRBV5-1 and TRBJ2-5; D gene ambiguous. The ends were cut back, 3 bases at V and 0 bases at J, with 6 bases in the middle. Germline CDR1 SGHRS, CDR2 YFSETQ. This CDR3 has 13 residues. The CDR3 DNA reads as TGCGCCAGCAGCTCCAAGTACCAAGAGACCCAGTACTTC. The encoded protein is CASSSKYQETQYF.

This clonotype appeared many times. V usage is TRBV12-3 or TRBV12-4 and J usage is TRBJ1-4; D not resolved. This CDR3 comprises 14 residues. The ends were cut back, 8 bases at V and 8 bases at J, with 18 bases in the middle. The CDR3 loop is CASCYGPPCEKLFF. The DNA for the CDR3 is TGTGCCAGCTGCTACGGGCCACCCTGCGAAAAACTGTTTTTT.

The table lists this clonotype with many counts. This chain joins TRBV7-2 and TRBJ2-5; possibly TRBD2 for D (5 bases). The germline V and J ends were trimmed by 5 bases and 5 bases, with 24 bases remaining between them. CDR3 size: 17 residues. CDR1 SGHTA and CDR2 FQGNSA come from the germline V gene. The CDR3 is CASSRAILNGVLETQYF. The CDR3 coding sequence is TGTGCCAGCAGCCGGGCGATCCTAAACGGGGTACTGGAGACCCAGTACTTC. Full variable domain (outside the CDR3, taken from reference TRBV7-2 and TRBJ2-5): GAGVSQSPSNKVTEKGKDVELRCDPISGHTALYWYRQSLGQGLEFLIYFQGNSAPDKSGLPSDRFSAERTGGSVSTLTIQRTQQEDSAVYLCASSRAILNGVLETQYFGPGTRLLVL.

The chain has TRBV7-2 and TRBJ2-1; TRBD2 matches at 8 bases. The CDR3 is 15 amino acids. Per the germline V gene, CDR1 is SGHTA and CDR2 is FQGNSA. V gave up 4 bases and J gave up 5 bases; unmatched junction bases: 7. The CDR3 here is CASSSYVGLDNEQFF. Here the CDR3 DNA reads TGTGCCAGCAGCTCCTACGTGGGACTAGACAATGAGCAGTTCTTC. Full variable domain (missing parts from reference TRBV7-2 and TRBJ2-1): GAGVSQSPSNKVTEKGKDVELRCDPISGHTALYWYRQSLGQGLEFLIYFQGNSAPDKSGLPSDRFSAERTGGSVSTLTIQRTQQEDSAVYLCASSSYVGLDNEQFFGPGTRLTVL.

This clonotype has at least ten counts. This chain joins TRBV5-1 and TRBJ1-3; D perhaps matches TRBD1 (5 bases). The germline V gene encodes CDR1 SGHRS and CDR2 YFSETQ. Trimming took 2 bases from V and 1 from J, leaving 7 bases between them. This CDR3 is 14 amino acids long. CDR3 sequence (DNA): TGCGCCAGCAGCTTCACAGGATCTGGAAACACCATATATTTT. This translates into CASSFTGSGNTIYF.

This clonotype has at least ten counts. The CDR3 region is CASSYGPRQFF. The DNA of the CDR3 is TGTGCCAGCAGTTACGGGCCCAGGCAGTTCTTC. This chain links TRBV6-5 with TRBJ2-1; no firm D call. CDR1 is MNHEY, CDR2 SVGAGI, per germline. Trimming shortened V by 2 bases and J by 12 bases, and 8 bases separated the two germline ends. This CDR3 has 11 amino acids.

This chain links TRBV5-5 with TRBJ1-2, with a possible D match to TRBD1 (6 bases). The CDR3 is 14 amino acids. V lost 3 bases to trimming and J lost 6 bases, with 15 bases between them. Germline V lookup: CDR1 SGHKS, CDR2 YYEKEE (reference sequence). DNA of the CDR3: TGTGCCAGCAGCTCGGGGGCAGGGGATCATGGCTACACCTTC. This translates into CASSSGAGDHGYTF.

This clonotype was counted at least ten times. The J gene is TRBJ2-3, the V gene TRBV20-1; D may be TRBD1 (5 bases). Germline V gene data show CDR1 as DFQATT and CDR2 as SNEGSKA (reference sequence). V was pared by 6 bases and J by 4 bases, with 11 bases between. This CDR3 has 12 amino acids. In nucleotides, the CDR3 is TGCAGTGCCGGCTACAGGTCAGATACGCAGTATTTT. This gives the protein CSAGYRSDTQYF.